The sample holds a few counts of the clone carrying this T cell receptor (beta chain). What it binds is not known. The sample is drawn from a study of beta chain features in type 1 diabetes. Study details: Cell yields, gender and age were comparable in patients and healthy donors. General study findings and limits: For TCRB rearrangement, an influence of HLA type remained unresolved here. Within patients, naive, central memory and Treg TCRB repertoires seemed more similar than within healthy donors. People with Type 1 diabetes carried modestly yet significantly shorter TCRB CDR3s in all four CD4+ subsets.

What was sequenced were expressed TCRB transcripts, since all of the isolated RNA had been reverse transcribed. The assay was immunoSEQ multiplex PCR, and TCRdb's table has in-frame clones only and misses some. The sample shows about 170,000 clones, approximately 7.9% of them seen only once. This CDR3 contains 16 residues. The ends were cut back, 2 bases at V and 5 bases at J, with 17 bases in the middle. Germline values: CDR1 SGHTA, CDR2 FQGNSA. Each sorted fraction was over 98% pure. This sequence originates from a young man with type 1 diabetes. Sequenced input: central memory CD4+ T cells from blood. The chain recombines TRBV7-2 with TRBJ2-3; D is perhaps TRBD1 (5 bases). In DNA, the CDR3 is TGTGCCAGCAGCTTACAGTGGCAGGGAAGTGGAGATACGCAGTATTTT. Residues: CASSLQWQGSGDTQYF.